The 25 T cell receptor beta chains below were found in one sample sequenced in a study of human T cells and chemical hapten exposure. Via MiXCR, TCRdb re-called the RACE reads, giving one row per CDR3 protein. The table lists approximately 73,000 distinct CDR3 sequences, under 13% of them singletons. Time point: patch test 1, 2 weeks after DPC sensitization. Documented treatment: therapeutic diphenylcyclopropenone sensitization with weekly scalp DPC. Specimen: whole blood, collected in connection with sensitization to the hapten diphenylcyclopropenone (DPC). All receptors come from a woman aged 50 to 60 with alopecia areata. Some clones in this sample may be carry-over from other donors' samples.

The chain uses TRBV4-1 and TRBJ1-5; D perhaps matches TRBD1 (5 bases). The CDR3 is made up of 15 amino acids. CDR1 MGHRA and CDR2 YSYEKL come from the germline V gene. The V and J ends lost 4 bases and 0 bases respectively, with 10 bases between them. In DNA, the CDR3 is TGCGCCAGCAGCCCCCAGGACACTAGCAATCAGCCCCAGCATTTT. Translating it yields CASSPQDTSNQPQHF.

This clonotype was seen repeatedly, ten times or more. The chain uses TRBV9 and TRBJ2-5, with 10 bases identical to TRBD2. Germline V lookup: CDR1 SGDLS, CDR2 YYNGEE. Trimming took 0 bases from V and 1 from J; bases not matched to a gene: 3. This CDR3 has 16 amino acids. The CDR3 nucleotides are TGTGCCAGCAGCGTAGCAACTAGCGGGACCCAAGAGACCCAGTACTTC. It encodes CASSVATSGTQETQYF.

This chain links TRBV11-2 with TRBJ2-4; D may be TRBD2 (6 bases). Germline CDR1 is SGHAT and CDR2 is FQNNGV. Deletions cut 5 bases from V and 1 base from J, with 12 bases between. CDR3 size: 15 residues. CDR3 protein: CASSPQGLAKNIQYF. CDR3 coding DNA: TGTGCCAGCAGCCCCCAGGGACTTGCCAAAAACATTCAGTACTTC. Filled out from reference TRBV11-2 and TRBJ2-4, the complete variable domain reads EAGVAQSPRYKIIEKRQSVAFWCNPISGHATLYWYQQILGQGPKLLIQFQNNGVVDDSQLPKDRFSAERLKGVDSTLKIQPAKLEDSAVYLCASSPQGLAKNIQYFGAGTRLSVL.

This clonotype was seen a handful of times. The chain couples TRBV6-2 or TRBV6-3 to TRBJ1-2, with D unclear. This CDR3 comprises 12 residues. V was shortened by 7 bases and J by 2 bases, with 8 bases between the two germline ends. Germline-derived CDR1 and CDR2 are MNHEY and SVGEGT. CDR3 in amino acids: CASTHRNYGYTF. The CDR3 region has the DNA TGTGCCAGCACACATCGGAACTATGGCTACACCTTC.

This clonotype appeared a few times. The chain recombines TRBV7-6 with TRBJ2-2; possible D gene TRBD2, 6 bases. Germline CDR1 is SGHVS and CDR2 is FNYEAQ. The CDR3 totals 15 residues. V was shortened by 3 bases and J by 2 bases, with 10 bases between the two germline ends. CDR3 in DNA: TGTGCCAGCAGCTTTAGCGGATTAAACACCGGGGAGCTGTTTTTT. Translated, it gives CASSFSGLNTGELFF.

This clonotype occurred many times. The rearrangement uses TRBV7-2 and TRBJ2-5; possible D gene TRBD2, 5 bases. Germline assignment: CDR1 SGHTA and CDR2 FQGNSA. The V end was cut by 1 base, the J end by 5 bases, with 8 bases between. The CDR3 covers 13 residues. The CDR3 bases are TGTGCCAGCAGCTTAGAGCGGAGGGAGACCCAGTACTTC. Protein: CASSLERRETQYF.

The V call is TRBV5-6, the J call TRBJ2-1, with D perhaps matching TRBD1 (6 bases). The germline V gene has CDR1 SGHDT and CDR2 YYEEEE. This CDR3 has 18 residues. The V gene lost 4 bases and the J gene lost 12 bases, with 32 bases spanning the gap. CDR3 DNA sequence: TGTGCCAGCAGCCTGCACCGAACCGGGACCCGGTGGATAGGGGGGCAGTTCTTC. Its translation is CASSLHRTGTRWIGGQFF.

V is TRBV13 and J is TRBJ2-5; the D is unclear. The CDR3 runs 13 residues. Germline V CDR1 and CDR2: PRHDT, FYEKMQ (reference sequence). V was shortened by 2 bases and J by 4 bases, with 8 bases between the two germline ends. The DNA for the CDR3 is TGTGCCAGCAGCTTAAGGGAAGGAGAGACCCAGTACTTC. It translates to CASSLREGETQYF.

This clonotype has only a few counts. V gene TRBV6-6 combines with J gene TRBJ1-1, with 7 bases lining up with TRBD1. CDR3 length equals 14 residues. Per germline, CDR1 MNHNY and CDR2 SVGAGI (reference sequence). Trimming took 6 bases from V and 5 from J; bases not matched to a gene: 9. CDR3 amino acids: CASSPMTGRTEAFF. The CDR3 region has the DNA TGTGCCAGCAGCCCCATGACAGGGAGGACTGAAGCTTTCTTT.

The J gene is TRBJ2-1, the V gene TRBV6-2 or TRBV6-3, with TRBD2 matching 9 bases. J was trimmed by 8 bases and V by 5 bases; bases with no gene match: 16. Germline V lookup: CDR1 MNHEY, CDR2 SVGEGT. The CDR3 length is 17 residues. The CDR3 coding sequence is TGTGCCAGCAGTCCCATTCACCAGCGGGAGGCTCGATATGAGCAGTTCTTC. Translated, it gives CASSPIHQREARYEQFF.

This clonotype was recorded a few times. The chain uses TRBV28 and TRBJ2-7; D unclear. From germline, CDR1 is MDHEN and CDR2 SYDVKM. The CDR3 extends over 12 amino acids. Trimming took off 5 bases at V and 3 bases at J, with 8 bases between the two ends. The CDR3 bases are TGTGCCAGCAGTACGACACGCTACGAGCAGTACTTC. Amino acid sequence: CASSTTRYEQYF.

The CDR3 nucleotides read TGTGCCAGCAGCTTTAGGGAGGCAGGGGCATGGGAGCAGTTCTTC. Encoded protein: CASSFREAGAWEQFF. The rearrangement links TRBV7-6 to TRBJ2-1, with D perhaps assigned TRBD1 or TRBD2 (6 bases each). The CDR3 spans 15 residues. CDR1 and CDR2 from the germline V gene are SGHVS and FNYEAQ. Trimming removed 3 bases at V and 10 bases at J, with 19 bases between. Full variable domain (rest looked up from reference TRBV7-6 and TRBJ2-1): GAGVSQSPRYKVTKRGQDVALRCDPISGHVSLYWYRQALGQGPEFLTYFNYEAQQDKSGLPNDRFSAERPEGSISTLTIQRTEQRDSAMYRCASSFREAGAWEQFFGPGTRLTVL.

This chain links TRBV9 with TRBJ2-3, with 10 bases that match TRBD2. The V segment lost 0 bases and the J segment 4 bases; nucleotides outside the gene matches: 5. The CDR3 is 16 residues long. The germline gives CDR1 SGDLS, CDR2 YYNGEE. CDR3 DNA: TGTGCCAGCAGCGTAGATGCCAGCGGGAGGGCAGATACGCAGTATTTT. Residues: CASSVDASGRADTQYF.

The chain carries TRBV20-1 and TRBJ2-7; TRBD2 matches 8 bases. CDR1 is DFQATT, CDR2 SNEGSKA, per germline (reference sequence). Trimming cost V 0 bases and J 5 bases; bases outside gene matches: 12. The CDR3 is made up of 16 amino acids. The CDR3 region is CSARDPNSGKGDEQYF. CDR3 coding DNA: TGCAGTGCTAGAGACCCCAATAGCGGGAAAGGGGACGAGCAGTACTTC.

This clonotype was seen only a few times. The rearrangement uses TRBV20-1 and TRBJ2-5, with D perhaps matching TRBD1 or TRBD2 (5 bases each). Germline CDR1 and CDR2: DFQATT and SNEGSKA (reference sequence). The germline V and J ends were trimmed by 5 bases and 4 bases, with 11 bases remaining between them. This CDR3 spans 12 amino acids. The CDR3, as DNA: TGCAGTGCTCCCGGGGCGAGAGAGACCCAGTACTTC. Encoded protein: CSAPGARETQYF.

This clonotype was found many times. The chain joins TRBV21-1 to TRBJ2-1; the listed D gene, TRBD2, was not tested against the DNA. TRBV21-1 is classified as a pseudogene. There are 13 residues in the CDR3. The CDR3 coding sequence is TGTGCCAGAGTAGGACTAGAGGGCGATGAGCAGTTCTTC. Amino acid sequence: CARVGLEGDEQFF.

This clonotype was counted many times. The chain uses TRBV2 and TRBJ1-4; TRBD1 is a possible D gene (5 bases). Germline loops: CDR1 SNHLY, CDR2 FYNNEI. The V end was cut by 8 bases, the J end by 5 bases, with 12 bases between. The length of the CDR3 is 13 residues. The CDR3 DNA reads TGTGCCAGCGCCTCCGGGACCAATGAAAAACTGTTTTTT. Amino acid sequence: CASASGTNEKLFF.

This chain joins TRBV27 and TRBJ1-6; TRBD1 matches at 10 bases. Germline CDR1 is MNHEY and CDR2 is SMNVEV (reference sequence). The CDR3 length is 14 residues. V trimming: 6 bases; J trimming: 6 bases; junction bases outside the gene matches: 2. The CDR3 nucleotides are TGTGCCAGCAGAGGGACAGGGGTTAATTCACCCCTCCACTTT. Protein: CASRGTGVNSPLHF.

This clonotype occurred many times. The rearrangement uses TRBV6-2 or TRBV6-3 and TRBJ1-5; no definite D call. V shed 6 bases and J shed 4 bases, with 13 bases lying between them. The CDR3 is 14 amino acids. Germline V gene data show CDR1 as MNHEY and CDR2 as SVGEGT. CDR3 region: CASSLSEENQPQHF. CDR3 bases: TGTGCCAGCAGCTTATCTGAGGAGAATCAGCCCCAGCATTTT.

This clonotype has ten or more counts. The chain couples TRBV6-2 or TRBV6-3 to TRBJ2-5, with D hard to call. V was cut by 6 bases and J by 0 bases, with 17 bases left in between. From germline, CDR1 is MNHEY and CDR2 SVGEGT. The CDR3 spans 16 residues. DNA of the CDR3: TGTGCCAGCAGCACCCTCTCCGTGACTCACCAAGAGACCCAGTACTTC. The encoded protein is CASSTLSVTHQETQYF.

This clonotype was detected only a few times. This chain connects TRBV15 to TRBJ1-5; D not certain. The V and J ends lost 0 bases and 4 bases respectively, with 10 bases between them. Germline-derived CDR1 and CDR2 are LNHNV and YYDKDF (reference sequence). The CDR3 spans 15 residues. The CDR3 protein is CATSRDTAGNQPQHF. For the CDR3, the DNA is TGTGCCACCAGCAGAGACACGGCAGGAAATCAGCCCCAGCATTTT.

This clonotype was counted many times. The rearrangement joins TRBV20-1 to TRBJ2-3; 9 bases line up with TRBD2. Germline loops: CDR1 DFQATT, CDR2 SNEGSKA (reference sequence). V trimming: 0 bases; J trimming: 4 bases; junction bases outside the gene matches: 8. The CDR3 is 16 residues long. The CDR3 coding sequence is TGCAGTGCTAGAGATCCCTTAAGCGGGAGGCCAGATACGCAGTATTTT. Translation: CSARDPLSGRPDTQYF.

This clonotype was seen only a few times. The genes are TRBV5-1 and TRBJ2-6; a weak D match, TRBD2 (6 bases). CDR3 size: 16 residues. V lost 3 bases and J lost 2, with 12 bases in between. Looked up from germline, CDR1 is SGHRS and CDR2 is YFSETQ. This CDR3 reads CASSSGLPPGANVLTF. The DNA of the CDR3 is TGCGCCAGCAGCTCAGGACTACCCCCTGGGGCCAACGTCCTGACTTTC.

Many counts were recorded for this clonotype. The CDR3 reads CASSPLQGQGAIEQFF. CDR3 coding DNA: TGTGCCAGCAGCCCCCTCCAGGGGCAGGGAGCGATTGAGCAGTTCTTC. V usage is TRBV11-2 and J usage is TRBJ2-1; D is perhaps TRBD1 (6 bases). The V gene lost 5 bases and the J gene lost 9 bases, with 23 bases spanning the gap. CDR3 size: 16 residues. CDR1 SGHAT and CDR2 FQNNGV come from the germline V gene.

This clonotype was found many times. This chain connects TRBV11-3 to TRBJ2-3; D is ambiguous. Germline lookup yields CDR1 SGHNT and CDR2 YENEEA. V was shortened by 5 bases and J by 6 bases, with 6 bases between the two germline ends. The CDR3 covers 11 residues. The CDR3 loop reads CASSRSDTQYF. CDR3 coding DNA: TGTGCCAGCAGCCGGTCGGATACGCAGTATTTT.